Sequencing of this T cell receptor beta chain was carried out in a study of vaccination effects on CD4 cells after COVID-19. Turning to the study itself: Two recovered convalescent patients were sampled 16 days and one week pre-vaccination.

Antigen-specific CD4+ T cells were first expanded with viral peptide pools by the ViraFEST assay and only then sequenced. Subsequent to a culture period of roughly 11 days, CD4+ T cells were isolated. The individual was infected with SARS-CoV-2 between March and December 2020, as confirmed by PCR. Remarks on this clone: Antigen unknown.

CDR3 length equals 13 residues. Germline values: CDR1 GTSNPN, CDR2 SVGIG (reference sequence). The V end was cut by 0 bases, the J end by 6 bases, with 8 bases between. Repertoires were generated with immunoSEQ multiplex PCR, while TCRdb's copy carries only in-frame clones and drops some. The data contain about 45,000 clones, about 68% of them singletons. V and J are TRBV30 and TRBJ1-4; D is undetermined. Sequencing used CD4+ T cells from PBMCs cultured with a peptide pool, obtained before COVID-19 vaccination. The sequence came from a human donor who had a prior SARS-CoV-2 infection. This CDR3 is CAWSVGYDEKLFF. Written as DNA, the CDR3 is TGTGCCTGGAGTGTAGGATACGATGAAAAACTGTTTTTT.